This T cell receptor (beta chain) was sequenced during a study of blood T cell repertoires in COVID-19. Only in-frame clones appear in the TCRdb table, and some are missing; sequencing was by immunoSEQ multiplex PCR. Among around 100,000 clones listed, 70% to 80% were seen once. The source is a woman in her 70s with acute or convalescent COVID-19. Sample: peripheral blood.

The CDR3 spells CASSLLGAFGDTQYF. The CDR3 DNA sequence: TGTGCCAGCAGCTTATTGGGGGCCTTTGGGGATACGCAGTATTTT. The V and J genes are TRBV7-9 and TRBJ2-3, with a possible D match to TRBD1 (6 bases). V lost 2 bases and J lost 6, with 15 bases in between. This CDR3 has 15 residues. Germline lookup yields CDR1 SEHNR and CDR2 FQNEAQ (reference sequence).